The 10 T cell receptor beta chains below come from one sample, sequenced in a study of T cells in Graves' hyperthyroidism and ophthalmopathy. TCR beta CDR3 regions were amplified from RNA. First-round RT-PCR targeting the TCR CDR3 was performed with the HTBI primer set. TCRdb reanalysed the multiplex PCR reads using MiXCR and keeps one entry per CDR3 protein. The data hold tens of thousands of distinct CDR3 sequences, with 45% to 50% observed a single time. The source material was peripheral blood or thyroid tissue (not recorded which). The receptors stem from a woman aged 45-65 years with Graves' hyperthyroidism.

The chain employs TRBV10-2 and TRBJ2-7; D is possibly TRBD2 (5 bases). The V and J ends lost 3 bases and 6 bases respectively, with 6 bases between them. The CDR3 length is 11 residues. From germline, CDR1 is WSHSY and CDR2 SAAADI. For the CDR3, the DNA is TGCGCCAGCAGTGATGGACTCGAGCAGTACTTC. Encoded protein: CASSDGLEQYF.

Worth noting for this clonotype: One end of the junction does not line up with germline, which may come from a read error. V gene TRBV5-1 combines with J gene TRBJ1-1, with 8 nucleotides matching TRBD1. Germline CDR1 and CDR2: SGHRS and YFSETQ. The CDR3 is 15 residues long. CDR3 bases: TGCGCCAGCAGCTTGGGAGGACAGGGCATCACTGAAGCTCTCTTT. This encodes CASSLGGQGITEALF.

V gene TRBV9 combines with J gene TRBJ2-5, with TRBD2 as a possible D gene (6 bases). The V gene lost 4 bases and the J gene lost 4 bases, with 11 bases spanning the gap. CDR3 length equals 13 residues. The germline V gene has CDR1 SGDLS and CDR2 YYNGEE. This CDR3 reads CASSQGLRETQYF. The CDR3 coding sequence is TGTGCCAGCAGCCAGGGACTGAGAGAGACCCAGTACTTC.

There are many counts of this clonotype. The chain couples TRBV24-1 to TRBJ2-5, with TRBD1 matching 9 bases. Germline CDR1 KGHDR, CDR2 SFDVKD. Trimming took 7 bases from V and 5 from J; bases not matched to a gene: 10. The CDR3 is 15 residues long. The CDR3 region is CATSPGQGRIETQYF. The CDR3 DNA sequence: TGTGCCACCAGCCCGGGACAGGGAAGGATTGAGACCCAGTACTTC.

In its sample, this clonotype was seen many times. This CDR3 is CASSRPAQGWAEAFF. CDR3 bases: TGTGCCAGCAGCCGCCCGGCACAGGGCTGGGCTGAAGCTTTCTTT. This sequence joins TRBV13 and TRBJ1-1; possibly TRBD1 for D (6 bases). The CDR3 spans 15 residues. Per germline, CDR1 PRHDT and CDR2 FYEKMQ (reference sequence). V lost 5 bases and J 6 bases, leaving 19 bases between the germline ends.

The rearrangement uses TRBV5-1 and TRBJ2-7; 11 nucleotides match TRBD1. CDR1 and CDR2 from the germline V gene are SGHRS and YFSETQ. Unmatched junction bases numbered 9, after V lost 4 bases and J lost 6 bases. This CDR3 spans 15 amino acids. The CDR3 region has the DNA TGCGCCAGCAGCCTCTATCCCGGGACAGGGGGCGAGCAGTACTTC. Translation: CASSLYPGTGGEQYF.

This clonotype has a count of ten or more. The chain uses TRBV7-9 and TRBJ2-2, with 7 bases identical to TRBD1. In germline, CDR1 is SEHNR, CDR2 FQNEAQ (reference sequence). V dropped 5 bases and J dropped 2; count of bases not matched to a gene: 5. The CDR3 is 15 residues long. CDR3 sequence reads: CASSPDRVNTGELFF. CDR3 DNA sequence: TGTGCCAGCAGCCCTGACAGGGTCAACACCGGGGAGCTGTTTTTT.

In its sample, this clonotype ranks as medium-sized. The DNA for the CDR3 is TGCAGTGCTCTAAAACAGGGCTGGGGCCTCTATGGCTACACCTTC. It yields the protein CSALKQGWGLYGYTF. The V call is TRBV20-1, the J call TRBJ1-2, with D possibly being TRBD1 (6 bases). The germline V gene encodes CDR1 DFQATT and CDR2 SNEGSKA (reference sequence). With 5 bases removed from V and 4 bases from J, the gap between germline ends came to 20 bases. This CDR3 spans 15 amino acids.

This clonotype was seen at least ten times. CDR3 DNA: TGTGCCAGCAGCCAAGTGAAGTGGGACACCATATATTTT. Amino acids: CASSQVKWDTIYF. V and J are TRBV14 and TRBJ1-3; D unresolved. CDR1 SGHDN and CDR2 FVKESK come from the germline V gene. CDR3 length: 13 residues. Trimming took 1 base from V and 8 from J, leaving 9 bases between them.

This clonotype has a count of ten or more. The chain carries TRBV2 and TRBJ1-4, with a weak D call TRBD1 (5 bases). The ends were cut back, 5 bases at V and 6 bases at J, with 16 bases in the middle. There are 15 residues in the CDR3. Per the germline V gene, CDR1 is SNHLY and CDR2 is FYNNEI. As DNA, the CDR3 is TGTGCCAGCAGTATAGGGGATGGTCGTTATGAAAAACTGTTTTTT. As protein: CASSIGDGRYEKLFF.